The rows below give T cell receptor beta chains drawn from one sample of a study of T cell responses to AZD1222 COVID-19 vaccine. Sequencing was performed with immunoSEQ multiplex PCR; in TCRdb, only in-frame clones are kept and a portion is missing. The sample holds under 150,000 clones, roughly 92% seen once. The sequences come from peripheral blood, collected 28 days after the second AZD1222 dose. These receptors were obtained from an adult who received the AZD1222 COVID-19 vaccine. Both conserved end residues are part of each CDR3. The order of the fields is clone size, D gene, V gene, J gene, CDR3 protein, CDR3 DNA. The D gene is left open where the match is weak. Only part of the rows carry a size: once, few, many, or a class if the clone is expanded.

size: NA
D: NA
V: TRBV11-3
J: TRBJ2-1
CDR3: CASSPHGDEQFF
DNA: TGTGCCAGCAGCCCACACGGGGATGAGCAGTTCTTC

size: once
D: TRBD1
V: TRBV6-6
J: TRBJ1-6
CDR3: CASSPRDRSMGYNSPLHF
DNA: TGTGCCAGCAGTCCCCGGGACAGATCAATGGGCTATAATTCACCCCTCCACTTT

size: NA
D: TRBD2
V: TRBV11-2
J: TRBJ2-1
CDR3: CASSAPGEGPYNEQFF
DNA: TGTGCCAGCAGCGCGCCGGGGGAGGGCCCCTACAATGAGCAGTTCTTC

size: NA
D: NA
V: TRBV24-1
J: TRBJ2-5
CDR3: CATSDLVAGETQYF
DNA: TGTGCCACCAGTGATTTAGTTGCAGGGGAGACCCAGTACTTC

size: NA
D: NA
V: TRBV5-6
J: TRBJ1-6
CDR3: CASSLAGSRYNSPLHF
DNA: TGTGCCAGCAGCTTGGCGGGGAGTCGGTATAATTCACCCCTCCACTTT

size: NA
D: NA
V: TRBV6-5
J: TRBJ1-3
CDR3: CATDKAGNTIYF
DNA: TGTGCCACCGACAAAGCTGGAAACACCATATATTTT

size: NA
D: TRBD2
V: TRBV28
J: TRBJ2-7
CDR3: CASTPAGVDEQYF
DNA: TGTGCCAGCACCCCGGCGGGAGTGGACGAGCAGTACTTC

size: few
D: TRBD1
V: TRBV7-9
J: TRBJ1-1
CDR3: CASSHGQGTEAFF
DNA: TGTGCCAGCAGCCACGGACAGGGTACTGAAGCTTTCTTT

size: NA
D: TRBD2
V: TRBV3-1/TRBV3-2
J: TRBJ2-7
CDR3: CASSSASGRGYEQYF
DNA: TGTGCCAGCAGCTCAGCTAGCGGGAGGGGCTACGAGCAGTACTTC

size: NA
D: TRBD1
V: TRBV5-1
J: TRBJ1-1
CDR3: CASSLGQGATEAFF
DNA: TGCGCCAGCAGCTTGGGTCAGGGGGCTACTGAAGCTTTCTTT

size: NA
D: NA
V: TRBV18
J: TRBJ1-1
CDR3: CASSSREGGGTEAFF
DNA: TGTGCCAGCTCATCTCGGGAGGGAGGTGGCACTGAAGCTTTCTTT

size: once
D: TRBD1
V: TRBV7-2
J: TRBJ1-2
CDR3: CASSPQGAHGYTF
DNA: TGTGCCAGCAGCCCACAGGGGGCACATGGCTACACCTTC

size: NA
D: NA
V: TRBV19
J: TRBJ1-1
CDR3: CASSTLDFRGPTEAFF
DNA: TGTGCCAGTAGTACCCTAGATTTCAGGGGACCCACTGAAGCTTTCTTT

size: NA
D: TRBD2
V: TRBV9
J: TRBJ2-3
CDR3: CASSLRGTSGEDTQYF
DNA: TGTGCCAGCAGCTTGAGAGGGACTAGCGGGGAAGATACGCAGTATTTT

size: NA
D: NA
V: TRBV5-1
J: TRBJ2-1
CDR3: CASSTQPRDSYNEQFF
DNA: TGCGCCAGCAGCACCCAACCACGGGACTCCTACAATGAGCAGTTCTTC

size: NA
D: NA
V: TRBV3-1/TRBV3-2
J: TRBJ1-2
CDR3: CASSPSQGNPTPNYGYTF
DNA: TGTGCCAGCAGCCCCTCACAGGGCAACCCTACGCCAAACTATGGCTACACCTTC

size: NA
D: NA
V: TRBV20-1
J: TRBJ2-3
CDR3: CSASGTDTQYF
DNA: TGCAGTGCTAGCGGCACAGATACGCAGTATTTT

size: NA
D: NA
V: TRBV9
J: TRBJ1-3
CDR3: CASSPRDNPISGNTIYF
DNA: TGTGCCAGCAGCCCCCGGGACAATCCGATCTCTGGAAACACCATATATTTT

size: NA
D: NA
V: TRBV6-1
J: TRBJ1-5
CDR3: CASSEPSENQPQHF
DNA: TGTGCCAGCAGTGAACCGAGCGAAAATCAGCCCCAGCATTTT

size: NA
D: NA
V: TRBV4-3
J: TRBJ2-3
CDR3: CASSQQVTDTQYF
DNA: TGCGCCAGCAGCCAACAAGTCACAGATACGCAGTATTTT

size: NA
D: NA
V: TRBV23-1
J: TRBJ1-1
CDR3: CASSQGRRRTEAFF
DNA: TGCGCCAGCAGTCAAGGCAGGCGAAGGACTGAAGCTTTCTTT

size: NA
D: NA
V: TRBV14
J: TRBJ2-3
CDR3: CASSQDGKGTDTQYF
DNA: TGTGCCAGCAGCCAAGATGGGAAGGGCACAGATACGCAGTATTTT

size: once
D: NA
V: TRBV28
J: TRBJ1-3
CDR3: CASRSPGSGNTIYF
DNA: TGTGCCAGCAGGTCCCCCGGGTCTGGAAACACCATATATTTT

size: NA
D: NA
V: TRBV27
J: TRBJ1-3
CDR3: CASSRISPISGNTIYF
DNA: TGTGCCAGCAGCCGGATAAGCCCAATCTCTGGAAACACCATATATTTT

size: NA
D: NA
V: TRBV5-1
J: TRBJ2-1
CDR3: CASSREAGEYNEQFF
DNA: TGCGCCAGCAGCCGCGAGGCAGGGGAGTACAATGAGCAGTTCTTC

size: NA
D: NA
V: TRBV30
J: TRBJ1-4
CDR3: CAWSVRGAGREKLFF
DNA: TGTGCCTGGAGTGTACGAGGGGCGGGTCGTGAAAAACTGTTTTTT

size: NA
D: TRBD1
V: TRBV4-1
J: TRBJ2-7
CDR3: CASSQGTGKDYEQYF
DNA: TGCGCCAGCAGCCAAGGGACAGGGAAAGACTACGAGCAGTACTTC

size: NA
D: NA
V: TRBV10-1
J: TRBJ2-1
CDR3: CASSLPSGDNEQFF
DNA: TGCGCCAGCAGTTTGCCCTCCGGGGACAATGAGCAGTTCTTC

size: once
D: NA
V: TRBV30
J: TRBJ1-3
CDR3: CAWSYGTSGNTIYF
DNA: TGTGCCTGGAGTTACGGGACCTCTGGAAACACCATATATTTT

size: NA
D: NA
V: TRBV18
J: TRBJ2-5
CDR3: CASSPLGQETQYF
DNA: TGTGCCAGCTCACCTCTAGGGCAAGAGACCCAGTACTTC

size: NA
D: NA
V: TRBV4-2
J: TRBJ1-2
CDR3: CASSQGGISSQGNGYTF
DNA: TGTGCCAGCAGCCAAGGGGGGATATCCTCACAGGGAAATGGCTACACCTTC

size: NA
D: NA
V: TRBV11-2
J: TRBJ1-2
CDR3: CASSLSWDSNYGYTF
DNA: TGTGCCAGCAGCCTATCATGGGATTCTAACTATGGCTACACCTTC

size: NA
D: NA
V: TRBV6-5
J: TRBJ2-5
CDR3: CASSYLGGQETQYF
DNA: TGTGCCAGCAGTTACTTGGGGGGCCAAGAGACCCAGTACTTC

size: NA
D: TRBD2
V: TRBV5-1
J: TRBJ2-7
CDR3: CASSPWTSGRSYEQYF
DNA: TGCGCCAGCAGCCCCTGGACTAGCGGGAGGAGCTACGAGCAGTACTTC

size: NA
D: NA
V: TRBV4-3
J: TRBJ1-1
CDR3: CASSQDGVNTEAFF
DNA: TGCGCCAGCAGCCAAGATGGGGTGAACACTGAAGCTTTCTTT

size: NA
D: TRBD1
V: TRBV5-1
J: TRBJ1-2
CDR3: CASSLQTGQGYGYTF
DNA: TGCGCCAGCAGCTTGCAGACCGGACAGGGTTATGGCTACACCTTC

size: NA
D: NA
V: TRBV6-1
J: TRBJ1-3
CDR3: CASSDGVSQAGNTIYF
DNA: TGTGCCAGCAGTGACGGGGTCTCCCAGGCTGGAAACACCATATATTTT

size: NA
D: NA
V: TRBV10-3
J: TRBJ1-6
CDR3: CAISDRGHSPLHF
DNA: TGTGCCATCAGTGACAGGGGCCATTCACCCCTCCACTTT

size: NA
D: TRBD1
V: TRBV9
J: TRBJ1-5
CDR3: CASSGTGSSNQPQHF
DNA: TGTGCCAGCAGCGGGACAGGGAGCAGCAATCAGCCCCAGCATTTT

size: NA
D: TRBD1
V: TRBV18
J: TRBJ2-7
CDR3: CASSPLGQGDEQYF
DNA: TGTGCCAGCTCACCTCTGGGACAGGGGGACGAGCAGTACTTC

size: NA
D: TRBD2
V: TRBV9
J: TRBJ2-1
CDR3: CASSVVTGGGEQFF
DNA: TGTGCCAGCAGCGTAGTCACCGGGGGGGGTGAGCAGTTCTTC

size: NA
D: NA
V: TRBV14
J: TRBJ1-5
CDR3: CASSQEFRSNQPQHF
DNA: TGTGCCAGCAGCCAAGAATTCAGGAGCAATCAGCCCCAGCATTTT

size: NA
D: TRBD2
V: TRBV7-2
J: TRBJ2-1
CDR3: CASSLSSGPFSYNEQFF
DNA: TGTGCCAGCAGCTTAAGTAGCGGGCCCTTCTCCTACAATGAGCAGTTCTTC

size: NA
D: NA
V: TRBV28
J: TRBJ1-2
CDR3: CAIPQGRYGYTF
DNA: TGTGCCATCCCGCAGGGGAGATATGGCTACACCTTC

size: NA
D: TRBD1
V: TRBV5-6
J: TRBJ1-6
CDR3: CASSLGSTGESPLHF
DNA: TGTGCCAGCAGCTTGGGCTCGACAGGGGAATCACCCCTCCACTTT

size: NA
D: NA
V: TRBV12-5
J: TRBJ2-2
CDR3: CASSSGRGFSNTGELFF
DNA: TGTGCTAGCTCTTCCGGGCGGGGTTTTTCGAACACCGGGGAGCTGTTTTTT

size: NA
D: NA
V: TRBV13
J: TRBJ1-2
CDR3: CASSFNHVTGGYTF
DNA: TGTGCCAGCAGCTTCAATCACGTGACGGGGGGCTACACCTTC

size: NA
D: NA
V: TRBV3-1/TRBV3-2
J: TRBJ2-1
CDR3: CASSLGLDSYNEQFF
DNA: TGTGCCAGCAGCCTCGGACTGGACTCCTACAATGAGCAGTTCTTC

size: NA
D: NA
V: TRBV5-1
J: TRBJ2-2
CDR3: CASSLSGALNTGELFF
DNA: TGCGCCAGCAGCTTGTCGGGGGCCTTGAACACCGGGGAGCTGTTTTTT

size: NA
D: NA
V: TRBV19
J: TRBJ1-5
CDR3: CASSIERQPQHF
DNA: TGTGCCAGTAGTATAGAAAGGCAGCCCCAGCATTTT